The clone carrying this T cell receptor beta chain has just one count. Its antigen is not known. Libraries were prepared by immunoSEQ multiplex PCR; TCRdb keeps only in-frame clonotypes and omits some of them. Among under 110,000 clones listed, over 75% were seen once. The data derive from a study of radiotherapy plus CTLA-4 blockade in lung cancer. Overall study context: Of the patients, about 18% showed objective responses and around 34% attained disease control.

The CDR3 extends over 14 amino acids. The V gene's germline CDR1 is SEHNR and CDR2 FQNEAQ (reference sequence). The V end lost 8 bases, the J end lost 3 bases, and 13 bases lay between the germline ends. Study-wide results and limits: How blood T cell clones changed early, along with interferon-beta, reportedly forecast response best. Researchers report tumor-derived TCR clones expanding in blood after radiotherapy plus ipilimumab.

Patients with chemo-refractory metastatic non-small-cell lung cancer received focal radiation plus CTLA-4 blockade with ipilimumab. This material consisted of peripheral blood, taken from a patient treated with radiotherapy plus ipilimumab. The rearrangement uses TRBV7-9 and TRBJ1-4; D is uncertain. The receptor's source is a human donor with non-small cell lung cancer that progressed on radiotherapy plus ipilimumab. Some clones in this sample may be carry-over from other donors' samples. CDR3 in DNA: TGTGCCAGCTTCTCAGACACGTCTAATGAAAAACTGTTTTTT. It is translated as CASFSDTSNEKLFF.